This T cell receptor beta chain derives from a study of T-cell memory formation after mild COVID-19. Across the whole study: Largely, the TCR clusters proved donor specific.

V was shortened by 6 bases and J by 7 bases, with 13 bases between the two germline ends. The germline V gene encodes CDR1 SNHLY and CDR2 FYNNEI. The CDR3 is made up of 12 amino acids. General study points: There were some responding clones in pre-infection memory, which suggested that cross-reactive memory had joined. Clones shrinking from day 15 to 85 showed even CD4/CD8 mixes; later expanders tilted CD4+.

This clonotype was seen a handful of times. Its antigen is currently unknown. 5'RACE, which relied on constant-segment primers, yielded TCR alpha and TCR beta cDNA libraries carrying sample barcodes and UMIs. TCRdb passed the 5' RACE reads through MiXCR, listing each CDR3 protein once. The sample lists 550,000 to 700,000 distinct CDR3 sequences, over 15% occurring once. The sequenced sample was PBMCs or a T cell subset sorted from them (not recorded which). The sequence came from an adult woman who had mild COVID-19 (a few samples of this study predate the infection). Cell type and time point are not known. This chain uses TRBV2 with TRBJ2-7, with D maybe TRBD2 (5 bases). Here the CDR3 DNA reads TGTGCCAGCAGCACCGGGGTTTGGGAGCAGTACTTC. Its protein product is CASSTGVWEQYF.